The count of the clone carrying this T cell receptor (beta chain) is one. Sequencing used immunoSEQ multiplex PCR; TCRdb keeps in-frame clones, though not all of them. The sample holds 100,000 to 150,000 clones, roughly 87% seen once. The sample belongs to a study of control samples from healthy donors and cancer patients. Trimming cost V 5 bases and J 5 bases, with 12 bases left between them. CDR1 ENHRY and CDR2 SYGVKD come from the germline V gene. The CDR3 is 13 amino acids. The chain employs TRBV10-3 and TRBJ2-5; D is uncertain. This receptor was taken from a man between 18 and 35 years old in good health. What was sequenced was blood. The CDR3 loop reads CAISRLLTETQYF. DNA for the CDR3: TGTGCCATCAGTCGACTGTTGACGGAGACCCAGTACTTC.